This T cell receptor (beta chain) was observed in a study of blood T cell repertoires in COVID-19. Those enrolled, adults aged about 18 to 89 years, came from around 24 US areas. Clones were read by immunoSEQ multiplex PCR, and TCRdb kept only the in-frame ones, dropping some. This table holds 140,000 to 150,000 clones, over 80% found once. The germline CDR1 and CDR2 sequences are DFQATT and SNEGSKA (reference sequence). Trimming pared 3 bases from V and 8 bases from J, leaving 13 bases between. The CDR3 contains 12 residues. This clone showed up just once. This sequence was found in a woman between 40 and 50 years old who had recovered from COVID-19. This chain links TRBV20-1 with TRBJ1-2, with D perhaps matching TRBD1 (5 bases). Input material: PBMCs or T cells enriched from blood (not recorded which). The CDR3 loop is CSASIQGHGYTF. Written as DNA, the CDR3 is TGCAGTGCTAGTATCCAGGGTCACGGCTACACCTTC.